This T cell receptor beta chain came from a study of early T cells in non-severe SARS-CoV-2 infection. On this clonotype: Its antigen is not identified.

General observations from the study: Matching with VDJdb favored anti-spike CD8 responses (missing private and CD4 specificities).

Individual cDNA molecules were tagged with unique molecular identifiers. TCRdb re-derived calls from the 5' RACE reads in MiXCR, one entry per CDR3 protein. This table holds over 60,000 distinct CDR3 sequences, roughly a tenth found once. The CDR3 runs 19 residues. V lost 2 bases and J 0 bases, leaving 19 bases between the germline ends. Specimen: whole blood, collected at baseline. This receptor was identified in an adult who was a healthcare worker with PCR-confirmed SARS-CoV-2 infection or an uninfected control (not recorded which). The genes are TRBV12-3 or TRBV12-4 and TRBJ2-2; no reliable D call. This chain's CDR3 is CASSLPWIFKEPNTGELFF. The CDR3 DNA reads as TGTGCCAGCAGTTTACCCTGGATATTCAAGGAGCCGAACACCGGGGAGCTGTTTTTT.